The rows below give T cell receptor beta chains drawn from one sample of a study of identical twins. Using its own MiXCR run on the 5' RACE reads, TCRdb lists one record per CDR3 protein. In the table there are hundreds of thousands of distinct CDR3 sequences, about 20% of which are singletons. The data were also submitted as part of a second study, on T cells expressing NK-cell markers.

Specimen: PBMCs. All receptors derive from a woman under 30 in good health. Each CDR3 is given with its conserved first and last residue. Fields, in order: V gene, D gene, J gene, clone size, CDR3 DNA, CDR3 protein. The D gene is left open where the match is weak. Some rows mark clone size as missing; the rest say once, few, many or name a class of expanded clone.

v_gene: TRBV12-3/TRBV12-4
d_gene: .
j_gene: TRBJ2-1
abundance: few
CDR3nt: TGTGCCAGCAGTCCGGATGGGGACCCCCGAGGGCAGTTCTTC
CDR3aa: CASSPDGDPRGQFF

v_gene: TRBV10-3
d_gene: .
j_gene: TRBJ1-2
abundance: .
CDR3nt: TGTGCCATCAGTGAGTCTTTGAGACAGAATGGCTACACCTTC
CDR3aa: CAISESLRQNGYTF

v_gene: TRBV20-1
d_gene: TRBD2
j_gene: TRBJ2-1
abundance: many
CDR3nt: TGCAGTCTCTCTAGCGGGGGGGGCGGAGAGCAGTTCTTC
CDR3aa: CSLSSGGGGEQFF

v_gene: TRBV18
d_gene: .
j_gene: TRBJ2-3
abundance: few
CDR3nt: TGTGCCAGCTCACAGCAACTTCTCCAAAATACGCAGTATTTT
CDR3aa: CASSQQLLQNTQYF

v_gene: TRBV12-3/TRBV12-4
d_gene: .
j_gene: TRBJ1-5
abundance: few
CDR3nt: TGTGCCAGCAGTGGACCGATGGCGGGCCAGCCCCAGCATTTT
CDR3aa: CASSGPMAGQPQHF

v_gene: TRBV29-1
d_gene: .
j_gene: TRBJ2-7
abundance: few
CDR3nt: TGCAGCGTGGCTAACGGGCAATACTACGAGCAGTACTTC
CDR3aa: CSVANGQYYEQYF

v_gene: TRBV10-3
d_gene: TRBD1
j_gene: TRBJ2-1
abundance: few
CDR3nt: TGTGCCACCAGGGGGAATGAGCAGTTCTTC
CDR3aa: CATRGNEQFF

v_gene: TRBV7-9
d_gene: TRBD1
j_gene: TRBJ1-2
abundance: few
CDR3nt: TGTGCCAGCAGCTCCAAACGGGACAGCTACGGTGGCTACACCTTC
CDR3aa: CASSSKRDSYGGYTF

v_gene: TRBV3-1
d_gene: TRBD2
j_gene: TRBJ2-1
abundance: few
CDR3nt: TGTGCCAGCAGCCCAGCCGGGACTAGCGGATTCAATGAGCAGTTCTTC
CDR3aa: CASSPAGTSGFNEQFF

v_gene: TRBV7-2
d_gene: .
j_gene: TRBJ2-3
abundance: few
CDR3nt: TGTGCCAGCAGCTTAATCCCATACACAGATACGCAGTATTTT
CDR3aa: CASSLIPYTDTQYF

v_gene: TRBV20-1
d_gene: .
j_gene: TRBJ1-5
abundance: .
CDR3nt: TGCAGTGCTGGACCCCAGAATTGGGAGGGCAATCAGCCCCAGCATTTT
CDR3aa: CSAGPQNWEGNQPQHF

v_gene: TRBV5-1
d_gene: TRBD1
j_gene: TRBJ1-2
abundance: .
CDR3nt: TGCGCCAGCAGCCATGGGACAGAACCCTATGGCTACACCTTC
CDR3aa: CASSHGTEPYGYTF

v_gene: TRBV11-2
d_gene: .
j_gene: TRBJ1-1
abundance: .
CDR3nt: TGTGCCAGCAGCTCCTCACTCGTGACTGAAGCTTTCTTT
CDR3aa: CASSSSLVTEAFF

v_gene: TRBV5-1
d_gene: .
j_gene: TRBJ2-3
abundance: .
CDR3nt: TGCGCCAGCAGCCTCACGGGGCCTTCATTTAAAGATACGCAGTATTTT
CDR3aa: CASSLTGPSFKDTQYF

v_gene: TRBV6-2/TRBV6-3
d_gene: .
j_gene: TRBJ1-2
abundance: few
CDR3nt: TGTGCCAGCAGTTACTCGGCGGGCGACTATGGCTACACCTTC
CDR3aa: CASSYSAGDYGYTF

v_gene: TRBV5-1
d_gene: .
j_gene: TRBJ2-7
abundance: few
CDR3nt: TGCGCCAGCAGCTTGGGTAAGAGCTCCTACGAGCAGTACTTC
CDR3aa: CASSLGKSSYEQYF

v_gene: TRBV12-3/TRBV12-4
d_gene: TRBD2
j_gene: TRBJ2-5
abundance: few
CDR3nt: TGTGCCAGCAGTTGGGGACTAGCGGGGAGGCAAGAGACCCAGTACTTC
CDR3aa: CASSWGLAGRQETQYF

v_gene: TRBV29-1
d_gene: TRBD2
j_gene: TRBJ2-5
abundance: .
CDR3nt: TGCAGTGGTGGTCTGGCTAGCGGGGAAGAGACCCAGTACTTC
CDR3aa: CSGGLASGEETQYF

v_gene: TRBV12-3/TRBV12-4
d_gene: TRBD1
j_gene: TRBJ2-6
abundance: few
CDR3nt: TGTGCCAGCAGTCCCATGGACAGGAACTCTGGGGCCAACGTCCTGACTTTC
CDR3aa: CASSPMDRNSGANVLTF

v_gene: TRBV20-1
d_gene: .
j_gene: TRBJ2-5
abundance: few
CDR3nt: TGCAGTGCCCCGGGGCCCCCGCGTGAGACCCAGTACTTC
CDR3aa: CSAPGPPRETQYF

v_gene: TRBV5-1
d_gene: TRBD2
j_gene: TRBJ2-5
abundance: few
CDR3nt: TGCGCCAGCGGCTTCCTAGCGGGAGAGACCCAGTACTTC
CDR3aa: CASGFLAGETQYF